The clone carrying this T cell receptor (beta chain) was picked up a small number of times. Its specificity is not known. Assay used: immunoSEQ multiplex PCR; TCRdb lists only in-frame clones, some missing. Altogether around 23,000 clones are present, around 77% being singletons, with the ten largest covering under 20%. This sample was taken from a study of PD-1 blockade in classical Hodgkin lymphoma. Study in general: Every 2 weeks, patients got 3 mg/kg intravenous nivolumab. Study-level points and caveats: Complete responders started with a diversity level that resembled newly diagnosed patients at baseline. The drivers behind the repertoire differences, possibly disease activity or prior therapy, remain undefined.

Trimming left V 3 bases short and J 3 bases short, with 6 bases between. The CDR3 extends over 12 amino acids. CDR1 is SGHTA, CDR2 FQGNSA, per germline. Relapse after autologous stem cell transplantation occurred in every patient, and brentuximab vedotin exposure varied. Each best response was a complete response, a partial response or progressive disease. Sample: peripheral blood mononuclear cells (PBMCs), taken before the second cycle of nivolumab. The chain recombines TRBV7-2 with TRBJ2-7; D unresolved. The sequence came from a human donor with classical Hodgkin lymphoma. CDR3 sequence: CASSFDFYEQYF. As DNA, the CDR3 is TGTGCCAGCAGCTTTGATTTCTACGAGCAGTACTTC.